This T cell receptor (beta chain) was captured in a study of shared clonotypes between healthy human individuals. DNA input for the unsorted PBMC replicate PCRs was roughly 290 ng, about 32,000 T cell genomes. Sequencing used immunoSEQ multiplex PCR; TCRdb keeps in-frame clones, though not all of them. Of approximately 500,000 clones in the sample, 60% to 85% are singletons; the top ten hold around 13%. The germline gives CDR1 MNHEY, CDR2 SMNVEV (reference sequence). V was shortened by 6 bases and J by 2 bases, with 10 bases between the two germline ends. The CDR3 has 13 residues. The donors were all Caucasian adults (living in Nashville, Tennessee). Each unsorted sample relied on roughly 90 million PBMCs as its source of genomic DNA.

Sequenced material: PBMCs. The source of this sequence is a woman aged 40 to 50 in good health. Some clones in this sample may be carry-over from other donors' samples. The chain recombines TRBV27 with TRBJ2-5, with D possibly TRBD1 on 6 matching bases. The CDR3 nucleotides read TGTGCCAGCAGGGGTGACAGGCAAGAGACCCAGTACTTC. Translation: CASRGDRQETQYF.